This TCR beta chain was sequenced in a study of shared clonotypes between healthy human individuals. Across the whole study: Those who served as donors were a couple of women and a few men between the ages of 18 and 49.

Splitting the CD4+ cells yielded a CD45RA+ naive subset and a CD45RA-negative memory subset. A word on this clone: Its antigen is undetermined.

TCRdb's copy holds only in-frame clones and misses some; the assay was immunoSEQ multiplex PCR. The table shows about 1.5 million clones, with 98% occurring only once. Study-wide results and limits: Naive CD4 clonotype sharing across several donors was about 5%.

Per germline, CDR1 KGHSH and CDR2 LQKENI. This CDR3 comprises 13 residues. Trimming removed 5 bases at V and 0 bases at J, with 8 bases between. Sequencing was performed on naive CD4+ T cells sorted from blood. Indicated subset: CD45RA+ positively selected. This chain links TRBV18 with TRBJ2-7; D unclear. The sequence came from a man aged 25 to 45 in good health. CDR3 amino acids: CASSERSSYEQYF. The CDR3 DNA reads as TGTGCCAGCTCAGAACGGAGCTCCTACGAGCAGTACTTC.